This T cell receptor (beta chain) derives from a study of T cell repertoires in cytomegalovirus infection. Looking at the study overall: CMV infection and matching HLA type were both indicated by public TCR beta signatures.

The sample holds a few counts of this clonotype. The germline CDR1 and CDR2 sequences are SEHNR and FQNEAQ (reference sequence). This CDR3 is 14 amino acids long. V was shortened by 1 base and J by 8 bases, with 12 bases between the two germline ends. TCRdb passed the reads through MiXCR, listing each CDR3 protein once. The sample gives fewer than 200,000 distinct CDR3 sequences, about an eighth of which show up once; over 20% is in the top ten. The rearrangement joins TRBV7-9 to TRBJ2-1; D unresolved. This sequence was found in a human donor in good health (CMV status not recorded). Some clones in this sample may be carry-over from other donors' samples. The source material was PBMCs. For the CDR3, the DNA is TGTGCCAGCAGCTTAGGGTCGATGGGGTATGAGCAGTTCTTC. This sequence encodes CASSLGSMGYEQFF.